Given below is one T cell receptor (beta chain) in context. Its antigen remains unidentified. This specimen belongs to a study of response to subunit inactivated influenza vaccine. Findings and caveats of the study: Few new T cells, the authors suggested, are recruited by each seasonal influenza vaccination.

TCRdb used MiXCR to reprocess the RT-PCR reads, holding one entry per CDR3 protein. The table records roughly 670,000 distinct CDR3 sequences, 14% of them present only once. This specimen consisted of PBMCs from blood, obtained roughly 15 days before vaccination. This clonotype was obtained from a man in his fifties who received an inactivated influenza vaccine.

The CDR3 loop is CASSLAGQFSNQPQHF. DNA of the CDR3: TGTGCCAGCAGCTTAGCCGGACAGTTTAGCAATCAGCCCCAGCATTTT. The chain couples TRBV7-8 to TRBJ1-5, with D perhaps TRBD1 (6 bases). The V gene lost 0 bases and the J gene lost 0 bases, with 9 bases spanning the gap. This CDR3 spans 16 amino acids. The germline V gene encodes CDR1 SGHVS and CDR2 FQNEAQ.